This T cell receptor (beta chain) was captured in a study of blood T cell repertoires in COVID-19. Libraries were prepared by immunoSEQ multiplex PCR; TCRdb keeps only in-frame clonotypes and omits some of them. The data hold 350,000 to 400,000 clones, with 88% observed a single time. The V segment lost 6 bases and the J segment 7 bases; nucleotides outside the gene matches: 14. This CDR3 comprises 16 residues. Germline values: CDR1 MGHDK, CDR2 SYGVNS. This clone was counted a single time. The rearrangement joins TRBV25-1 to TRBJ1-2; 10 bases map to TRBD1. This receptor was obtained from a woman aged 18-35 years who had recovered from COVID-19. Sequenced input: PBMCs or T cells enriched from blood (not recorded which). CDR3: CASSQTPGQGPVGYTF. Here the CDR3 DNA reads TGTGCCAGCAGCCAAACCCCGGGACAGGGGCCTGTTGGCTACACCTTC.